The 9 T cell receptor beta chains in this list originate from one sample, sequenced in a study of technical replicates of blood from several donors. Only in-frame clones appear in the TCRdb table, and some are missing; sequencing was by immunoSEQ multiplex PCR. The sample lists 84,000 or so clones, roughly 94% occurring once. The specimen sequenced was T cells isolated from PBMCs. The receptors stem from a human donor in good health.

This chain connects TRBV6-6 to TRBJ2-5; 12 bases are a match to TRBD1. This CDR3 region has 16 residues. Germline CDR1 and CDR2: MNHNY and SVGAGI (reference sequence). The J segment lost 6 bases and the V segment lost 6 bases, leaving 11 bases of the junction unmatched. The CDR3 coding sequence is TGTGCCAGCAGGGATGCGGGACAGGGGGCGAGAAAGACCCAGTACTTC. This translates into CASRDAGQGARKTQYF.

This chain joins TRBV7-8 and TRBJ1-1; D possibly corresponds to TRBD1 (6 bases). The CDR3 loop spans 13 amino acids. Trimming stripped 5 bases from V and 2 bases from J, with 9 bases between. Germline V gene lookup returns CDR1 SGHVS and CDR2 FQNEAQ. In DNA form, the CDR3 reads TGTGCCAGCAGCGCGGACAGAAACACTGAAGCTTTCTTT. This codes for CASSADRNTEAFF.

The V gene is TRBV5-1, the J gene TRBJ2-3; D unclear. There are 17 residues in the CDR3. Trimming took off 0 bases at V and 2 bases at J, with 16 bases between the two ends. CDR1 SGHRS and CDR2 YFSETQ come from the germline V gene. DNA for the CDR3: TGCGCCAGCAGCTTGGCTCTGGGTCAAGACTTCACAGATACGCAGTATTTT. Residues: CASSLALGQDFTDTQYF.

V is TRBV6-5 and J is TRBJ2-7, with D tentatively TRBD1 (7 bases). The V and J ends lost 6 bases and 6 bases respectively, with 12 bases between them. This CDR3 is 12 amino acids long. Germline CDR1 reads MNHEY; CDR2 reads SVGAGI. The CDR3 nucleotides read TGTGCCAGCAGAGGGACAGCGGGCGAGCAGTACTTC. Amino acids: CASRGTAGEQYF.

The chain employs TRBV28 and TRBJ2-7, with TRBD2 matching over 16 bases. J lost 5 bases, V lost 5 bases, and 6 bases had no gene match. This CDR3 region has 16 residues. Germline V gives CDR1 MDHEN, CDR2 SYDVKM. The CDR3 sequence: CASSHAGTSGRDEQYF. The CDR3 nucleotides are TGTGCCAGCAGTCACGCTGGGACTAGCGGGAGGGACGAGCAGTACTTC.

V gene TRBV12-5 combines with J gene TRBJ1-1; D unclear. Trimming shortened V by 3 bases and J by 2 bases, and 25 bases separated the two germline ends. This CDR3 comprises 19 residues. Germline V lookup: CDR1 LGHNT, CDR2 FRNRAP. CDR3 amino acids: CASGFMAGFKGSVNTEAFF. For the CDR3, the DNA is TGTGCTAGTGGTTTCATGGCGGGGTTTAAAGGGTCCGTCAACACTGAAGCTTTCTTT.

The rearrangement links TRBV19 to TRBJ2-6; D possibly corresponds to TRBD1 (6 bases). V was shortened by 6 bases and J by 0 bases, with 15 bases between the two germline ends. There are 17 residues in the CDR3. The germline gives CDR1 LNHDA, CDR2 SQIVND (reference sequence). The CDR3 protein is CASSERTALSGANVLTF. Here the CDR3 DNA reads TGTGCCAGTAGCGAAAGGACAGCCCTCTCTGGGGCCAACGTCCTGACTTTC. The whole variable domain, filled in from reference TRBV19 and TRBJ2-6, reads DGGITQSPKYLFRKEGQNVTLSCEQNLNHDAMYWYRQDPGQGLRLIYYSQIVNDFQKGDIAEGYSVSREKKESFPLTVTSAQKNPTAFYLCASSERTALSGANVLTFGAGSRLTVL.

This chain links TRBV19 with TRBJ2-7; 9 bases agree with TRBD2. The germline gives CDR1 LNHDA, CDR2 SQIVND (reference sequence). The V segment lost 3 bases and the J segment 6 bases; nucleotides outside the gene matches: 6. The CDR3 sequence is 14 residues long. The CDR3 sequence: CASSISLAGLEQYF. CDR3 DNA: TGTGCCAGTAGTATTTCGCTAGCGGGACTCGAGCAGTACTTC. Filled out from reference TRBV19 and TRBJ2-7, the complete variable domain reads DGGITQSPKYLFRKEGQNVTLSCEQNLNHDAMYWYRQDPGQGLRLIYYSQIVNDFQKGDIAEGYSVSREKKESFPLTVTSAQKNPTAFYLCASSISLAGLEQYFGPGTRLTVT.

This clone was counted a few times. The chain employs TRBV11-3 and TRBJ1-2, with 10 bases aligning to TRBD1. V gave up 5 bases and J gave up 6 bases; unmatched junction bases: 6. This CDR3 is 14 amino acids long. Germline CDR1 SGHNT, CDR2 YENEEA. The CDR3 DNA follows: TGTGCCAGCAGCACCCCCGGACAGGGGGATGGCTACACCTTC. Its translation: CASSTPGQGDGYTF.